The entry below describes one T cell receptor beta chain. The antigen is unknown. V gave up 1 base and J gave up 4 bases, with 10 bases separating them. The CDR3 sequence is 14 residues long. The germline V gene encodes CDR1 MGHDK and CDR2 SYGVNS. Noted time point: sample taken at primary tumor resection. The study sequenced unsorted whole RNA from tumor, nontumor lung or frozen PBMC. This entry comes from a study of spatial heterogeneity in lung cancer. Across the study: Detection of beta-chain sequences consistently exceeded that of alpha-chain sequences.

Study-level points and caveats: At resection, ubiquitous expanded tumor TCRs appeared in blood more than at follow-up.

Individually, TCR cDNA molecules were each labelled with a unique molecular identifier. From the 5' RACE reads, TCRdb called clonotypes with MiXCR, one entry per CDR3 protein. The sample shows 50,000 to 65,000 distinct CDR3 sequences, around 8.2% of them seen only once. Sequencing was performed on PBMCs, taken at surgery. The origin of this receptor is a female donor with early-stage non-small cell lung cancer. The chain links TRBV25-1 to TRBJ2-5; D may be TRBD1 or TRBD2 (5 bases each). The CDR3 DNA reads TGTGCCAGCAGTGAATTAAGAGGGGTAGAGACCCAGTACTTC. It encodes CASSELRGVETQYF.